The present TCR beta chain was sequenced within a study of blood T cell repertoires in COVID-19. Whole-study context: Whether acute or convalescent, the COVID-19 samples came from the United States, Italy and Spain. PBMCs, B-cell-depleted T cells, or T cells provided the cDNA or gDNA that made up the material.

V trimming: 4 bases; J trimming: 7 bases; junction bases outside the gene matches: 7. CDR3 length equals 15 residues. In germline, CDR1 is MGHRA, CDR2 YSYEKL. In the study's own analysis: Nucleated cell number was recorded as an estimate derived from reference gene primer amplification. The assay was immunoSEQ multiplex PCR, and TCRdb's table has in-frame clones only and misses some. The DNA gave D and trimming, while V, J and clone size come from that table. Seen here are 85,000 to 100,000 clones, about nine tenths observed once, and the top ten hold 25% to 35%. The source material was peripheral blood. The rearrangement uses TRBV4-1 and TRBJ1-6; 7 bases map to TRBD1. This clonotype was obtained from a man aged 50 to 59 with active or convalescent COVID-19. The CDR3 loop is CASSLSGTVNSPLHF. As DNA, the CDR3 is TGCGCCAGCAGCCTTTCCGGGACAGTCAATTCACCCCTCCACTTT.